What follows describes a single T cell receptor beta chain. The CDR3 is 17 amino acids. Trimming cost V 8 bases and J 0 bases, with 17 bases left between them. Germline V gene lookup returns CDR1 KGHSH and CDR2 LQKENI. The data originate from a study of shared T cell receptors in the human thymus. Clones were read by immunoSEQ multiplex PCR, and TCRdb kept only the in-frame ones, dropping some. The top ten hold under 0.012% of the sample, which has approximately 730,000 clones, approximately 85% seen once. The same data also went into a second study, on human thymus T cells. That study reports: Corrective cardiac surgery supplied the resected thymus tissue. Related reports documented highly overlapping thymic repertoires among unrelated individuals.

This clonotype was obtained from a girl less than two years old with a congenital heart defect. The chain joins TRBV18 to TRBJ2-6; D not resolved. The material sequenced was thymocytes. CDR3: CASPSETPNSGANVLTF. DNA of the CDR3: TGTGCCAGCCCCTCAGAGACTCCGAACTCTGGGGCCAACGTCCTGACTTTC.